The next 21 T cell receptor beta chains were all read from a single sample in a study of beta chain features in type 1 diabetes. All of the isolated RNA was reverse transcribed, so expressed TCRB transcripts were sequenced. Assay used: immunoSEQ multiplex PCR; TCRdb lists only in-frame clones, some missing. The sample yields around 250,000 clones, roughly 14% seen once. The study's findings and limits: In all four CD4+ subsets, TCRB CDR3 length was significantly, moderately reduced in type 1 diabetes.

For these receptors, no antigen is known. Material: naive CD4+ T cells from blood. The receptors derive from a man aged 25-45 years with type 1 diabetes.

The chain links TRBV30 to TRBJ1-1, with D perhaps matching TRBD1 (5 bases). The CDR3 spans 13 residues. V gave up 4 bases and J gave up 7 bases, with 16 bases separating them. The germline CDR1 and CDR2 sequences are GTSNPN and SVGIG (reference sequence). The CDR3 DNA sequence: TGTGCCTGGACCGACAGACCAGTTCTTGAAGCTTTCTTT. This encodes CAWTDRPVLEAFF.

This clone has just a few counts. The chain couples TRBV5-1 to TRBJ2-3; 10 nucleotides agree with TRBD2. Germline assignment: CDR1 SGHRS and CDR2 YFSETQ. Trimming cost V 0 bases and J 0 bases; bases outside gene matches: 4. The CDR3 contains 17 residues. The DNA for the CDR3 is TGCGCCAGCAGCTTGGGGCTAGCGGGGGCCAGCACAGATACGCAGTATTTT. It yields the protein CASSLGLAGASTDTQYF.

This clone was counted only a few times. J is TRBJ2-2 and V is TRBV19, with D maybe TRBD2 (5 bases). Germline V lookup: CDR1 LNHDA, CDR2 SQIVND (reference sequence). Trimming took off 10 bases at V and 6 bases at J, with 15 bases between the two ends. CDR3 size: 13 residues. CDR3 in DNA: TGTGCCACTAGAGGACTCCGAGCCGGGGAGCTGTTTTTT. Its translation is CATRGLRAGELFF.

The genes are TRBV19 and TRBJ2-2; no clear D. Germline loops: CDR1 LNHDA, CDR2 SQIVND (reference sequence). With 3 bases removed from V and 2 bases from J, the gap between germline ends came to 7 bases. This CDR3 has 14 residues. The CDR3 bases are TGTGCCAGTAGTATCAGGCCTAACACCGGGGAGCTGTTTTTT. Amino acid sequence: CASSIRPNTGELFF.

The gene calls are TRBV7-9 and TRBJ1-2; 8 nucleotides line up with TRBD1. J was trimmed by 0 bases and V by 4 bases; bases with no gene match: 4. This CDR3 has 15 residues. CDR1 SEHNR and CDR2 FQNEAQ come from the germline V gene (reference sequence). CDR3 amino acids: CASSSTGGANYGYTF. The CDR3 nucleotides are TGTGCCAGCAGCTCTACAGGGGGGGCTAACTATGGCTACACCTTC.

The J gene is TRBJ2-3, the V gene TRBV5-1; D gene unclear. Germline CDR1 is SGHRS and CDR2 is YFSETQ. Trimming stripped 3 bases from V and 1 base from J, with 6 bases between. This CDR3 spans 13 amino acids. The CDR3 protein is CASSYPGTDTQYF. CDR3 DNA: TGCGCCAGCAGCTACCCGGGCACAGATACGCAGTATTTT.

This clone occurred a few times. The chain employs TRBV6-5 and TRBJ2-5; 7 nucleotides align to TRBD1. The ends lost 10 bases at V and 4 bases at J; junction bases unmatched: 6. Germline CDR1 MNHEY, CDR2 SVGAGI. The CDR3 contains 12 residues. CDR3 DNA: TGTGCCACCCACCGGGACAGAGAGACCCAGTACTTC. Its translation: CATHRDRETQYF.

The CDR3 is CASRLAGGENTQYF. The CDR3, as DNA: TGTGCCAGCAGACTAGCGGGAGGCGAGAATACGCAGTATTTT. The chain carries TRBV11-2 and TRBJ2-3; 12 positions agree with TRBD2. Per the germline V gene, CDR1 is SGHAT and CDR2 is FQNNGV. Unmatched junction bases numbered 5, after V lost 6 bases and J lost 7 bases. This CDR3 spans 14 amino acids.

This clone was seen more than once but under ten times. Other DNA sequences in the sample encode the same CDR3. This chain uses TRBV29-1 with TRBJ2-3; tentative D call: TRBD1 (5 bases). V was cut by 1 base and J by 3 bases, with 8 bases left in between. The CDR3 loop spans 13 amino acids. CDR1 is SQVTM, CDR2 ANQGSEA, per germline. The CDR3 sequence: CSVEGQGTDTQYF. CDR3 DNA: TGCAGCGTTGAAGGTCAGGGTACAGATACGCAGTATTTT.

This clone turned up a few times. Other DNA sequences of this sample code for an identical CDR3. The CDR3 coding sequence is TGCGCCAGCAGCCTGGGCGTCCAAGAGACCCAGTACTTC. This encodes CASSLGVQETQYF. The rearrangement uses TRBV5-1 and TRBJ2-5, with D hard to call. The CDR3 covers 13 residues. CDR1 and CDR2 from the germline V gene are SGHRS and YFSETQ. V dropped 4 bases and J dropped 1 base, with 8 bases sitting between them.

The chain recombines TRBV27 with TRBJ2-6; 12 bases fit TRBD2. The trim removed 6 bases at V and 0 bases at J, leaving 9 bases unmatched. Germline assignment: CDR1 MNHEY and CDR2 SMNVEV (reference sequence). CDR3 length: 19 amino acids. CDR3 loop: CASSQLAGGPSSGANVLTF. The DNA of the CDR3 is TGTGCCAGCAGCCAGCTAGCGGGAGGGCCTAGCTCTGGGGCCAACGTCCTGACTTTC.

J is TRBJ1-2 and V is TRBV19; no reliable D call. CDR3 length: 10 residues. Germline values: CDR1 LNHDA, CDR2 SQIVND (reference sequence). V was cut by 5 bases and J by 6 bases, with 4 bases left in between. CDR3 DNA: TGTGCCAGTAGTCGTAATGGCTACACCTTC. Translation: CASSRNGYTF.

V is TRBV15 and J is TRBJ2-2, with D possibly being TRBD2 (5 bases). This CDR3 is built from 16 residues. Germline V gene data show CDR1 as LNHNV and CDR2 as YYDKDF (reference sequence). The germline V and J ends were trimmed by 8 bases and 4 bases, with 20 bases remaining between them. CDR3: CATRSRSGSSTGELFF. CDR3 nucleotides: TGTGCCACCCGTAGCCGCTCGGGGAGTAGCACCGGGGAGCTGTTTTTT.

The chain uses TRBV27 and TRBJ2-7, with 8 bases matching TRBD1. The CDR3 has 16 amino acids. Germline V lookup: CDR1 MNHEY, CDR2 SMNVEV (reference sequence). V trimming: 4 bases; J trimming: 5 bases; junction bases outside the gene matches: 13. The CDR3 DNA follows: TGTGCCAGCAGTTCCGTCAGAGGACAGGGAGGCGACGAGCAGTACTTC. This encodes CASSSVRGQGGDEQYF.

This clone was observed a few times. This rearrangement joins TRBV19 to TRBJ2-7; the match to TRBD2 covers 9 bases. This CDR3 region has 11 residues. CDR1 LNHDA and CDR2 SQIVND come from the germline V gene (reference sequence). J was trimmed by 8 bases and V by 8 bases; bases with no gene match: 4. The CDR3 region is CASVAGGKQYF. CDR3 in DNA: TGTGCCAGTGTGGCGGGAGGGAAGCAGTACTTC. The full variable domain, completed using reference TRBV19 and TRBJ2-7, is DGGITQSPKYLFRKEGQNVTLSCEQNLNHDAMYWYRQDPGQGLRLIYYSQIVNDFQKGDIAEGYSVSREKKESFPLTVTSAQKNPTAFYLCASVAGGKQYFGPGTRLTVT.

This chain links TRBV27 with TRBJ2-1; D is possibly TRBD1 (5 bases). Between the trimmed V and J ends, which lost 3 bases and 0 bases, there was a span of 9 bases. The CDR3 length is 15 residues. In germline, CDR1 is MNHEY, CDR2 SMNVEV (reference sequence). CDR3 DNA: TGTGCCAGCAGTTTTCGGACAAGCTCCTACAATGAGCAGTTCTTC. This codes for CASSFRTSSYNEQFF.

This clone turned up a few times. This rearrangement joins TRBV6-1 to TRBJ2-7, with D possibly TRBD1 on 6 matching bases. The CDR3 covers 13 residues. V was cut by 5 bases and J by 4 bases, with 12 bases left in between. The germline CDR1 and CDR2 sequences are MNHNS and SASEGT. This CDR3 is CASSREGGYEQYF. Written as DNA, the CDR3 is TGTGCCAGCAGTCGCGAAGGGGGTTACGAGCAGTACTTC.

This chain links TRBV5-1 with TRBJ2-5; 7 bases align to TRBD1. V trimming: 4 bases; J trimming: 1 base; junction bases outside the gene matches: 7. This CDR3 comprises 15 residues. The V gene's germline CDR1 is SGHRS and CDR2 YFSETQ. CDR3 protein: CASSAATGVQETQYF. Here the CDR3 DNA reads TGCGCCAGCAGCGCGGCAACAGGGGTCCAAGAGACCCAGTACTTC.

This clone has just a few counts. This chain connects TRBV4-1 to TRBJ2-1; D might be TRBD2 (6 bases). The CDR3 extends over 15 amino acids. CDR1 and CDR2 from the germline V gene are MGHRA and YSYEKL. Trimming took 1 base from V and 2 from J, leaving 9 bases between them. The CDR3 is CASSQGRTTYNEQFF. CDR3 DNA sequence: TGCGCCAGCAGCCAAGGAAGGACTACCTACAATGAGCAGTTCTTC.

This clone has more than one count but fewer than ten. The CDR3 DNA sequence: TGTGCCAGCAGCTCCGGACAGATTGCTGGCTACACCTTC. Translated: CASSSGQIAGYTF. This chain joins TRBV7-8 and TRBJ1-2; possible D gene TRBD1, 6 bases. This CDR3 region has 13 residues. V gave up 4 bases and J gave up 7 bases, with 13 bases separating them. Germline assignment: CDR1 SGHVS and CDR2 FQNEAQ.

The gene calls are TRBV9 and TRBJ2-1, with 13 nucleotides matching TRBD2. The junction had 3 bases not matched to a gene; V was cut back by 0 bases and J by 3 bases. The CDR3 has 17 amino acids. The germline gives CDR1 SGDLS, CDR2 YYNGEE. The CDR3 nucleotides read TGTGCCAGCAGCGTAGGATGGACTAGCGGGAGCTACAATGAGCAGTTCTTC. Protein product: CASSVGWTSGSYNEQFF.